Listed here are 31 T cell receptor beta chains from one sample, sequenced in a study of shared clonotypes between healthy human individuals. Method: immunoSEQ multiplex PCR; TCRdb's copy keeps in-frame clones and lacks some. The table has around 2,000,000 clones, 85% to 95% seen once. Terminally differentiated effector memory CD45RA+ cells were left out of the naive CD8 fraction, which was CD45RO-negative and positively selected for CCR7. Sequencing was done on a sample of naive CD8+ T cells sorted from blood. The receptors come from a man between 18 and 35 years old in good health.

The CDR3 sequence: CASSLSRTVQETQYF. The CDR3 nucleotides are TGCGCCAGCAGCTTGAGCAGGACAGTTCAAGAGACCCAGTACTTC. V is TRBV5-1 and J is TRBJ2-5; perhaps TRBD1 as D (6 bases). Trimming cost V 1 base and J 2 bases, with 12 bases left between them. Germline V lookup: CDR1 SGHRS, CDR2 YFSETQ. The CDR3 spans 15 residues.

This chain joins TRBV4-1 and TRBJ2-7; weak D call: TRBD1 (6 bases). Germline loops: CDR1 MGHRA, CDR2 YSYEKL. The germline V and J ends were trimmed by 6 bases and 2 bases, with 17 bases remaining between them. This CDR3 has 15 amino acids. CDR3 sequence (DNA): TGCGCCAGCAGTCCCGGAGACAGGTGGGCCTACGAGCAGTACTTC. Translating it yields CASSPGDRWAYEQYF.

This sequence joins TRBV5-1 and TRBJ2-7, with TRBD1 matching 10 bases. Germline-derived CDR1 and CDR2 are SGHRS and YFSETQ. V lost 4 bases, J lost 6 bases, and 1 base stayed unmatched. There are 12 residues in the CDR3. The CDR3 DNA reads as TGCGCCAGCAGCGGGGACAGGGGCGAGCAGTACTTC. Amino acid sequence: CASSGDRGEQYF.

DNA for the CDR3: TGTGCCCACCAGGTGGGGGGGGCCAGTTCAGAGACCCAGTACTTC. It translates to CAHQVGGASSETQYF. The rearrangement uses TRBV30 and TRBJ2-5; possible D gene TRBD2, 7 bases. This CDR3 is built from 15 residues. Trimming cost V 8 bases and J 4 bases, with 23 bases left between them. Germline V gene lookup returns CDR1 GTSNPN and CDR2 SVGIG (reference sequence). Variable domain in full (rest from reference TRBV30 and TRBJ2-5): SQTIHQWPATLVQPVGSPLSLECTVEGTSNPNLYWYRQAAGRGLQLLFYSVGIGQISSEVPQNLSASRPQDRQFILSSKKLLLSDSGFYLCAHQVGGASSETQYFGPGTRLLVL.

DNA for the CDR3: TGTGCCAGCGGACGCCGCGAGGGGGTTGAAAAACTGTTTTTT. It codes for CASGRREGVEKLFF. This chain uses TRBV27 with TRBJ1-4, with D possibly matching TRBD1 (6 bases). The CDR3 length is 14 residues. V lost 8 bases to trimming and J lost 7 bases, with 17 bases between them. The germline CDR1 and CDR2 sequences are MNHEY and SMNVEV (reference sequence).

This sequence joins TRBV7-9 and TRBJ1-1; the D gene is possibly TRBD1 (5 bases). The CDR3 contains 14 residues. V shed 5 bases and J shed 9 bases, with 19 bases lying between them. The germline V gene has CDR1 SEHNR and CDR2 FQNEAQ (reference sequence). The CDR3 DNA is TGTGCCAGCAGCCTTCAGGTCGGGGACTCTCAAGCTTTCTTT. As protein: CASSLQVGDSQAFF.

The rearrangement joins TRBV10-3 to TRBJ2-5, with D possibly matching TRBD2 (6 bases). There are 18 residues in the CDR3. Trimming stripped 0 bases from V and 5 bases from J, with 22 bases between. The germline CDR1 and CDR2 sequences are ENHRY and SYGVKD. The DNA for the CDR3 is TGTGCCATCAGTGAGTCGATTAACCCGGGGGTTGGCCCCGAGACCCAGTACTTC. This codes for CAISESINPGVGPETQYF.

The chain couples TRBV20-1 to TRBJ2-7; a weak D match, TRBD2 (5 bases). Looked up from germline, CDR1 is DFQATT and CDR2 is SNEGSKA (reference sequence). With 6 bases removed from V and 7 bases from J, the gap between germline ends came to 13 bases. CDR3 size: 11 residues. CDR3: CSAPRGGEQYF. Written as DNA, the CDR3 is TGCAGTGCCCCCCGGGGTGGAGAGCAGTACTTC.

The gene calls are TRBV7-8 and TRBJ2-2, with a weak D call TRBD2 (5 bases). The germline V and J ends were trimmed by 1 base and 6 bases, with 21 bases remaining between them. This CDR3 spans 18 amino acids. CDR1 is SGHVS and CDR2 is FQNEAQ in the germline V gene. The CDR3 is CASSLDPWTAVGSGELFF. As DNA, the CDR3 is TGTGCCAGCAGCTTAGACCCCTGGACTGCGGTGGGGTCCGGGGAGCTGTTTTTT.

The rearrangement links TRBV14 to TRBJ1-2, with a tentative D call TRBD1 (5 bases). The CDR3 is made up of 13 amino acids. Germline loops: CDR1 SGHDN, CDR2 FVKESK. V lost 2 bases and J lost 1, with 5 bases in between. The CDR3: CASSQRGNYGYTF. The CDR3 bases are TGTGCCAGCAGCCAAAGGGGTAACTATGGCTACACCTTC. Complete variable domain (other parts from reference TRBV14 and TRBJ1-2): EAGVTQFPSHSVIEKGQTVTLRCDPISGHDNLYWYRRVMGKEIKFLLHFVKESKQDESGMPNNRFLAERTGGTYSTLKVQPAELEDSGVYFCASSQRGNYGYTFGSGTRLTVV.

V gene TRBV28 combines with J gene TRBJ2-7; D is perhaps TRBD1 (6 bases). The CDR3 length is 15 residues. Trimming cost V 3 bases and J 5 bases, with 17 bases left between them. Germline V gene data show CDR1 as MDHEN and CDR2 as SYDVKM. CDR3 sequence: CASSFRDTPRDEQYF. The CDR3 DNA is TGTGCCAGCAGTTTCCGGGACACCCCGCGCGACGAGCAGTACTTC.

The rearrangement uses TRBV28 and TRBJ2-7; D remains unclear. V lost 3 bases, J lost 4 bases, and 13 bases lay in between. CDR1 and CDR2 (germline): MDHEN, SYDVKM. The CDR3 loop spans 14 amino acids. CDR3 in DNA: TGTGCCAGCAGTTTCGCAGGAGATGATTACGAGCAGTACTTC. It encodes CASSFAGDDYEQYF. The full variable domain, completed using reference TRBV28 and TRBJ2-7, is DVKVTQSSRYLVKRTGEKVFLECVQDMDHENMFWYRQDPGLGLRLIYFSYDVKMKEKGDIPEGYSVSREKKERFSLILESASTNQTSMYLCASSFAGDDYEQYFGPGTRLTVT.

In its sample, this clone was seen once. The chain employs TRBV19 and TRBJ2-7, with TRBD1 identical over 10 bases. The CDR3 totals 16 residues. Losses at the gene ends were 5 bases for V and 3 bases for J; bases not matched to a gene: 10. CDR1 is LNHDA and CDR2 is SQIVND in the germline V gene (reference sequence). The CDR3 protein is CASSVSLGTGVYEQYF. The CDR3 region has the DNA TGTGCCAGTAGTGTATCCCTCGGGACAGGGGTCTACGAGCAGTACTTC.

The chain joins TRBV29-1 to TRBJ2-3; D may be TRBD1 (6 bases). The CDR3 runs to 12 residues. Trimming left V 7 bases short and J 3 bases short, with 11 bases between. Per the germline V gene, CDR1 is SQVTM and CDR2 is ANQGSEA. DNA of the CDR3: TGCAGCGGTATGCAGGGGACAGATACGCAGTATTTT. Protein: CSGMQGTDTQYF.

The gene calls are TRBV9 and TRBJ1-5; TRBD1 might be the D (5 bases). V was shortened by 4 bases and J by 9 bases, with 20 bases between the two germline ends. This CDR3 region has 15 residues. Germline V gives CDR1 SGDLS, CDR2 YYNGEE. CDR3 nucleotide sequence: TGTGCCAGCAGCCTGGGAGACAGCATGGAATGGCCCCAGCATTTT. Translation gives CASSLGDSMEWPQHF.

The CDR3 is CASRPTGEVSYEQYF. The CDR3 DNA reads as TGTGCCAGCCGGCCCACAGGGGAGGTCTCCTACGAGCAGTACTTC. V and J are TRBV27 and TRBJ2-7; D might be TRBD1 (7 bases). The V gene lost 8 bases and the J gene lost 0 bases, with 17 bases spanning the gap. CDR1 MNHEY and CDR2 SMNVEV come from the germline V gene (reference sequence). The CDR3 spans 15 residues.

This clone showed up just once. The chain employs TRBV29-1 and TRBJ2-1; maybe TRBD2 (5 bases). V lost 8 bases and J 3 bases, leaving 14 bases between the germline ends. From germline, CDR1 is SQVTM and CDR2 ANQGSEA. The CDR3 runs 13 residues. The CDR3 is CSLRTLNYNEQFF. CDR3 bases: TGCAGCCTCAGGACTCTTAACTACAATGAGCAGTTCTTC.

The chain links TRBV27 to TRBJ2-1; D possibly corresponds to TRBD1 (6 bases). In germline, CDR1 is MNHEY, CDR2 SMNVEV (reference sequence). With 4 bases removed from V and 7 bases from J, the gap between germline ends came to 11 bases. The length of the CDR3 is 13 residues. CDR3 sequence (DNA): TGTGCCAGCAGTTGGGACATTCAGAATGAGCAGTTCTTC. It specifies CASSWDIQNEQFF.

The CDR3 spells CASSFAGRGYEQYF. The CDR3 bases are TGTGCCAGCAGCTTTGCCGGAAGAGGCTACGAGCAGTACTTC. V gene TRBV13 combines with J gene TRBJ2-7, with unresolved D. V was pared by 3 bases and J by 3 bases, with 12 bases between. The CDR3 covers 14 residues. CDR1 is PRHDT, CDR2 FYEKMQ, per germline (reference sequence).

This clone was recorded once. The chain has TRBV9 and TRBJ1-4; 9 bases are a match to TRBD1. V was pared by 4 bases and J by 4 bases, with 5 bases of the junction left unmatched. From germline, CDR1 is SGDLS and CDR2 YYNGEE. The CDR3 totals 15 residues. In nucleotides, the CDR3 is TGTGCCAGCAGCCCCGGGACAGGGCTTAATGAAAAACTGTTTTTT. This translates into CASSPGTGLNEKLFF.

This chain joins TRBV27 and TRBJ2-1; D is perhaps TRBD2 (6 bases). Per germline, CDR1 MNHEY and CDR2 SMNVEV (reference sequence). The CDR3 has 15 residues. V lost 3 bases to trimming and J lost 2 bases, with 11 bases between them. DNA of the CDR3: TGTGCCAGCAGTTTTGGGTCGGGAGCCTACAATGAGCAGTTCTTC. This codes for CASSFGSGAYNEQFF.

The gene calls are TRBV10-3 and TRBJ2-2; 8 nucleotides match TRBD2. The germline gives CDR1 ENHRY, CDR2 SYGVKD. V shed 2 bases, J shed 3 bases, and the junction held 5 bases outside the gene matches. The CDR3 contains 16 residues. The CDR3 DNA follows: TGTGCCATCAGTGAGCCGGGGGGGGAACACACCGGGGAGCTGTTTTTT. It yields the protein CAISEPGGEHTGELFF.

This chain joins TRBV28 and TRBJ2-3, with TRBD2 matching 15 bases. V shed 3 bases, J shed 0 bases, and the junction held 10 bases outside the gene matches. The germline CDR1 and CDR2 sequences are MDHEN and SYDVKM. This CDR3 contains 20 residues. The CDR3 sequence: CASSFYPGTSGGNSTDTQYF. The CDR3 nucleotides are TGTGCCAGCAGTTTCTACCCCGGGACTAGCGGGGGGAATAGCACAGATACGCAGTATTTT. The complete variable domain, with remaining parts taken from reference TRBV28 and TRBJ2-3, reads DVKVTQSSRYLVKRTGEKVFLECVQDMDHENMFWYRQDPGLGLRLIYFSYDVKMKEKGDIPEGYSVSREKKERFSLILESASTNQTSMYLCASSFYPGTSGGNSTDTQYFGPGTRLTVL.

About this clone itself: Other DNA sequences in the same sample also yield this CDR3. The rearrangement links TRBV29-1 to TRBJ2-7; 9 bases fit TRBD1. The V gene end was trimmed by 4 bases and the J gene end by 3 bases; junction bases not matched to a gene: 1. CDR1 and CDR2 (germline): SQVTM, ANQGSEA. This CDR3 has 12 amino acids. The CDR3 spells CSVVDRGYEQYF. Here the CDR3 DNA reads TGCAGCGTTGTGGACAGGGGCTACGAGCAGTACTTC.

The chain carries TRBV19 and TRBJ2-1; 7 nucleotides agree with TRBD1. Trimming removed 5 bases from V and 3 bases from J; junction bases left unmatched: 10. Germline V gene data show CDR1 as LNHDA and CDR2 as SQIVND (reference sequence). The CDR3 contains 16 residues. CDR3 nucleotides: TGTGCCAGTAGTCAACAGGGGATCGGGGTCTACAATGAGCAGTTCTTC. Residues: CASSQQGIGVYNEQFF.

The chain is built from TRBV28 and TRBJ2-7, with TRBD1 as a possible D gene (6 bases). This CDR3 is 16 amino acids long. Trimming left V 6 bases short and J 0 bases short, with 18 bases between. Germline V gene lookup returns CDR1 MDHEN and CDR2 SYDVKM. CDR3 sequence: CASSPINRELSYEQYF. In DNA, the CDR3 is TGTGCCAGCAGCCCAATAAACAGGGAACTCTCCTACGAGCAGTACTTC.

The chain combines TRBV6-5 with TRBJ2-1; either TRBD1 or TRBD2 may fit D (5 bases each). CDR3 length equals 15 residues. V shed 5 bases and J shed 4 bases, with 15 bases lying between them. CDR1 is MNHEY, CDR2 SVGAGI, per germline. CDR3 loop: CASSATGHPYNEQFF. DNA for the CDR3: TGTGCCAGCAGTGCTACGGGGCACCCATACAATGAGCAGTTCTTC.

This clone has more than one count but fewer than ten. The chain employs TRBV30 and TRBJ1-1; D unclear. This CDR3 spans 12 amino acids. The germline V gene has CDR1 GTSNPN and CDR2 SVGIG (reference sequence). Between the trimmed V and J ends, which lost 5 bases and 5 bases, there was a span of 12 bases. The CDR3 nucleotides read TGTGCCTGGGAGGGATTCGGGACTGAAGCTTTCTTT. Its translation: CAWEGFGTEAFF.

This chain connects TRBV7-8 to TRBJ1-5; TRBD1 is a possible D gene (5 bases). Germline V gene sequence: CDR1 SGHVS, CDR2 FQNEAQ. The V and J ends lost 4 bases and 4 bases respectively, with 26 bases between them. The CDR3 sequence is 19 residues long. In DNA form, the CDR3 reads TGTGCCAGCAGCTCACCCACCCCGGTTCGGCAGGGCGGTAATCAGCCCCAGCATTTT. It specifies CASSSPTPVRQGGNQPQHF.

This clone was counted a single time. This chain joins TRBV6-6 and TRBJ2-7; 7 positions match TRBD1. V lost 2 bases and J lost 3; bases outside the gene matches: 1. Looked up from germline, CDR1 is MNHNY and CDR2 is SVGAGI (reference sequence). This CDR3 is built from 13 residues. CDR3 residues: CASSYAGGYEQYF. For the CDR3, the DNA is TGTGCCAGCAGTTACGCAGGGGGCTACGAGCAGTACTTC.

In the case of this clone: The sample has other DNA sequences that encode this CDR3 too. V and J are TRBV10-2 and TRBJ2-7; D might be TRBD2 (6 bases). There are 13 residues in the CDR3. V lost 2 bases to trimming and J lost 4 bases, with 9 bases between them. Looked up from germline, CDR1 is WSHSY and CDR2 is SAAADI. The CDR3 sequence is CASSEGLYYEQYF. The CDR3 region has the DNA TGCGCCAGCAGTGAGGGACTATATTACGAGCAGTACTTC.